Listed below are T cell receptor beta chains from one sample, sequenced in a study of blood T cells in healthy people across ages. One entry per CDR3 protein results from TCRdb running MiXCR on the 5' RACE reads. The sample lists roughly 1,300,000 distinct CDR3 sequences, roughly 59% seen once, with 6.7% in the top ten. Material: blood. Receptor source: a man aged 18 to 29 in good health. Each CDR3 is given with its conserved first and last residue. Each record gives: clone size, V gene, D gene, J gene, CDR3 DNA, CDR3 protein. The D gene is left open where the match is weak. The listing skips clone size in some rows; elsewhere it reads once, few, many or a size class.

many	TRBV12-3/TRBV12-4	.	TRBJ2-4	TGTGCCAGCAGTTTAGAACAAGCCAAAAACATTCAGTACTTC	CASSLEQAKNIQYF
few	TRBV10-3	TRBD2	TRBJ2-1	TGTGCCTCAAGGCCAGGGACTAGCGGATACAATGAGCAGTTCTTC	CASRPGTSGYNEQFF
.	TRBV7-2	.	TRBJ2-3	TGTGCCAGCAGCCGAGGTTACAGGGCGAGCACAGATACGCAGTATTTT	CASSRGYRASTDTQYF
few	TRBV6-5	.	TRBJ2-1	TGTGCCAGCAGTGCCCAGGGGGGGAATGAGCAGTTCTTC	CASSAQGGNEQFF
.	TRBV27	TRBD2	TRBJ2-7	TGTGCCAGCAGTCCCTACCCTAGCGGGGGTCGGTACGAGCAGTACTTC	CASSPYPSGGRYEQYF
.	TRBV27	TRBD1	TRBJ1-2	TGTGCCAGCAAGGGGGCTAATAACTATGGCTACACTTTC	CASKGANNYGYTF
few	TRBV4-1	TRBD1	TRBJ2-7	TGCGCCAGCAGCCAAGGGACAGGGTTCTCCTACGAGCAGTACTTC	CASSQGTGFSYEQYF
few	TRBV6-5	.	TRBJ1-2	TGTGCCAGCAGTGTACAGGGAGGAAGCGATGGCTACACCTTC	CASSVQGGSDGYTF
.	TRBV7-9	.	TRBJ2-3	TGTGCCAGCAGATCCGGGGCTATTACGCAGTATTTT	CASRSGAITQYF
few	TRBV7-2	.	TRBJ1-4	TGTGCCAGCAGCTTAGTGAGGGGGAGTAATGAAAAACTGTTTTTT	CASSLVRGSNEKLFF
once	TRBV11-2	TRBD1	TRBJ2-7	TGTGCCAGCAGCGGGGCGGGGACAGGACCCTACGAGCAGTACTTC	CASSGAGTGPYEQYF
.	TRBV2	.	TRBJ2-1	TGTGCCAGCAGTGAAGCTGGGTACGTTGTGGCGGGCGACGGGGGAAATGAGCAGTTCTTC	CASSEAGYVVAGDGGNEQFF
.	TRBV6-1	TRBD1	TRBJ2-7	TGTGCCAGCAGTGAAATCCAACGAGGACAGGGAACTGGCAACGAGCAGTACTTC	CASSEIQRGQGTGNEQYF
.	TRBV4-1	TRBD1	TRBJ2-5	TGCGCCAGCAGCCAAGGACAGGGCCCTGGGCAAGAGACCCAGTACTTC	CASSQGQGPGQETQYF
many	TRBV3-1	TRBD1	TRBJ2-7	TGTGCCAGCAGCCGGACAGGGACCTACGAGCAGTACTTC	CASSRTGTYEQYF
.	TRBV27	.	TRBJ1-5	TGTGCCAGCGCCAGGTCGGACAGCTTCCATCAGCCCCAGCATTTT	CASARSDSFHQPQHF
.	TRBV6-5	.	TRBJ2-3	TGTGCCAGCAGTTACTCGAATCCGGTGACAGATACGCAGTATTTT	CASSYSNPVTDTQYF
once	TRBV4-1	.	TRBJ2-7	TGCGCCAGCAGCCAGGACTTAGTTGCTCGGGGCTCCTACGAGCAGTACTTC	CASSQDLVARGSYEQYF
.	TRBV28	TRBD1	TRBJ2-4	TGTGCCAGCAACAGGGACAGCAAAAAGGAGTACTTC	CASNRDSKKEYF
few	TRBV12-3/TRBV12-4	.	TRBJ2-5	TGTGCCAGCAGTTTTGGCAGACAAGAGACCCAGTACTTC	CASSFGRQETQYF
.	TRBV10-2	TRBD1	TRBJ2-7	TGCGCCACCGCAGGGGGATTTAGGCACGAGCAGTACTTC	CATAGGFRHEQYF
.	TRBV27	.	TRBJ2-1	TGTGCCAGCAGTTTAGGGACCCAGGGACACAATGAGCAGTTCTTC	CASSLGTQGHNEQFF
few	TRBV20-1	.	TRBJ2-7	TGCAGTGCTGTACGGGAGTGGAAGGACGAGCAGTACTTC	CSAVREWKDEQYF
.	TRBV29-1	.	TRBJ2-7	TGCAGCGTGGGTAGACAGGCGAGCTCCTACGAGCAGTACTTC	CSVGRQASSYEQYF
once	TRBV5-5	TRBD2	TRBJ2-5	TGTGCCAGCAGCTTCCAGGGCGGGAGAGGAGAGACCCAGTACTTC	CASSFQGGRGETQYF
.	TRBV6-5	.	TRBJ1-4	TGTGCCAGCTACGCCCCTTCAACTAATGAAAAACTGTTTTTT	CASYAPSTNEKLFF
.	TRBV14	.	TRBJ2-5	TGTGCCAGCAGCCGAACCACCGCGGGGACCCAGTACTTC	CASSRTTAGTQYF
once	TRBV7-9	.	TRBJ1-1	TGTGCCAGCAGCCCGGAGGCGGACACTGAAGCTTTCTTT	CASSPEADTEAFF
.	TRBV11-2	.	TRBJ2-7	TGTGCCAGCAGCCACCGGGGAATTAACTACGAGCAGTACTTC	CASSHRGINYEQYF
few	TRBV4-3	.	TRBJ2-5	TGCGCCAGCAGCCAAGATAGACTATCGGGGACCCAGTACTTC	CASSQDRLSGTQYF
.	TRBV27	.	TRBJ1-1	TGTGCCTCCCAAGGGGGGGGGAACACTGAAGCTTTCTTT	CASQGGGNTEAFF
.	TRBV9	TRBD2	TRBJ2-1	TGTGCCAGCAGCGCCAACCTGGGACTAGTAACCTACAATGAGCAGTTCTTC	CASSANLGLVTYNEQFF
.	TRBV2	.	TRBJ1-4	TGTGCCAGCAGTAAGGACGAAATATTTGGCGGAAAACTGTTTTTT	CASSKDEIFGGKLFF
few	TRBV2	.	TRBJ2-5	TGTGCCAGCATTCCTCCGAGGGCGGTAGGGGAGACCCAGTACTTC	CASIPPRAVGETQYF
few	TRBV20-1	.	TRBJ2-7	TGCAGTGCCGGAGGTAACATCTACGAGCAGTACTTC	CSAGGNIYEQYF
.	TRBV12-3/TRBV12-4	.	TRBJ2-1	TGTGCCAGCAGTTTACAACAGGGAGGCAATGAGCAGTTCTTC	CASSLQQGGNEQFF
few	TRBV6-5	TRBD2	TRBJ2-5	TGTGCCAGCAGTTACTTGACTAGCGGCCAAGAGACCCAGTACTTC	CASSYLTSGQETQYF
.	TRBV29-1	TRBD1	TRBJ1-2	TGCAGCGTGGGGGACGGTGGGACAGGGGGGACCTATGGCTACACCTTC	CSVGDGGTGGTYGYTF
few	TRBV4-3	.	TRBJ2-5	TGCGCCAGCAGCCAAGCTGAGGGACACAGAACTTCGGAGCAGTACTTC	CASSQAEGHRTSEQYF
.	TRBV13	.	TRBJ2-3	TGTGCCAGCAGCTTACGATCCGGGAATACGCAGTATTTT	CASSLRSGNTQYF
.	TRBV2	.	TRBJ2-2	TGTGCCAGCAGTGAAGTTCGCCCCGGGGGCGGGGAGCTGTTTTTT	CASSEVRPGGGELFF
.	TRBV28	.	TRBJ2-2	TGTGCCAGCAGTTTATCAGTCGGGGTCTCACTGGGGGAGCTGTTTTTT	CASSLSVGVSLGELFF
few	TRBV5-1	TRBD2	TRBJ2-1	TGCGCCAGCAGCGAGGGACTAGCGGACTACAATGAGCAGTTCTTC	CASSEGLADYNEQFF
few	TRBV29-1	.	TRBJ1-2	TGCAGCGTTGACCAGGGGACAAAGGGCTACACCTTC	CSVDQGTKGYTF
.	TRBV13	TRBD1	TRBJ1-2	TGTGCCAGCAGCGAACGGACAGGGAATAACGGCTACACCTTC	CASSERTGNNGYTF
few	TRBV4-1	.	TRBJ2-7	TGCGCCAGCGCCGTTGAGGGGGGAAACTACGAGCAGTACTTC	CASAVEGGNYEQYF
.	TRBV7-2	.	TRBJ1-5	TGTGCCAGCGGCTGGGGTCAGCCCCAGCATTTT	CASGWGQPQHF
.	TRBV27	.	TRBJ2-1	TGTACCAGCAGTCCTCATTTTGGTCCCCCCGGAGGCGATGAGCAGTTCTTC	CTSSPHFGPPGGDEQFF
.	TRBV19	TRBD2	TRBJ2-1	TGTGCCAGTACCCGCGGGACTAGTTTTTCGGGTGAGCAGTTCTTC	CASTRGTSFSGEQFF
few	TRBV20-1	TRBD1	TRBJ1-6	TGCAGTGCTTGGACAGGTGGTAATTCACCCCTCCACTTT	CSAWTGGNSPLHF
few	TRBV3-1	.	TRBJ2-3	TGTGCCAGCAGCCACTGGAATCCCCTTGCCCCAGATACGCAGTATTTT	CASSHWNPLAPDTQYF
.	TRBV12-3/TRBV12-4	.	TRBJ1-1	TGTGCCAGCAGCTTGGCGGGGGGTAGTACTGAAGCTTTCTTT	CASSLAGGSTEAFF
.	TRBV6-5	.	TRBJ2-7	TGTGCCAGCAGTTACCTGGACCAAAACTACGAGCAGTACTTC	CASSYLDQNYEQYF